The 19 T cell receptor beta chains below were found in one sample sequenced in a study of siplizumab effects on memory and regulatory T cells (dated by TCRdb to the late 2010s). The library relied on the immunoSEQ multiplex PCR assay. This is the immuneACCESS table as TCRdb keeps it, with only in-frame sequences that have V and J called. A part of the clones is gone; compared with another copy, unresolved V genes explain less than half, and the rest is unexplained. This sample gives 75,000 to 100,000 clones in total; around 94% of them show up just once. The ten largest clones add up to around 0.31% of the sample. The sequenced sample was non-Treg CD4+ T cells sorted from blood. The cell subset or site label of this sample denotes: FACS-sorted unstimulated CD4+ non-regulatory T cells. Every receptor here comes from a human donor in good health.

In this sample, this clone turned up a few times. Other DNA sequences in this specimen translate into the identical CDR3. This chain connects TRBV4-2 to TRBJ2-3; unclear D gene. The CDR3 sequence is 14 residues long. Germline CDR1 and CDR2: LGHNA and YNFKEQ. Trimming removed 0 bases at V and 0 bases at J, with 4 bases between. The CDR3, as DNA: TGTGCCAGCAGCCAAGATGCCAGCACAGATACGCAGTATTTT. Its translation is CASSQDASTDTQYF.

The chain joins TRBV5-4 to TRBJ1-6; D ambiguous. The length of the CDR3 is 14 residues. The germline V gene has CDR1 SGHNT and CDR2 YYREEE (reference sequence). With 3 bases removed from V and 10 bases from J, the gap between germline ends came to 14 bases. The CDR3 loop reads CASSSERGRSPLHF. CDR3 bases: TGTGCCAGCAGCTCCGAGCGAGGGAGGTCACCCCTCCACTTT.

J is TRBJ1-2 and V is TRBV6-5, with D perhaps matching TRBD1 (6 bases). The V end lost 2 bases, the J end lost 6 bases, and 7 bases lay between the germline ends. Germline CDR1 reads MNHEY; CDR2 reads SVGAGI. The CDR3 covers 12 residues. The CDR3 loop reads CASSYAGDGYTF. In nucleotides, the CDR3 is TGTGCCAGCAGTTACGCAGGGGATGGCTACACCTTC.

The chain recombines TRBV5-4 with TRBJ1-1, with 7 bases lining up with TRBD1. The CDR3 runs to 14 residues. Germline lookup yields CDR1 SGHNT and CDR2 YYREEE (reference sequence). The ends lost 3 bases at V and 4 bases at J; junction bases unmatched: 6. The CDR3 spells CASSYWTGGTEAFF. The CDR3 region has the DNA TGTGCCAGCAGCTACTGGACAGGAGGCACTGAAGCTTTCTTT. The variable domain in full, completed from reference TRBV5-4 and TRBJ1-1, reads ETGVTQSPTHLIKTRGQQVTLRCSSQSGHNTVSWYQQALGQGPQFIFQYYREEENGRGNFPPRFSGLQFPNYSSELNVNALELDDSALYLCASSYWTGGTEAFFGQGTRLTVV.

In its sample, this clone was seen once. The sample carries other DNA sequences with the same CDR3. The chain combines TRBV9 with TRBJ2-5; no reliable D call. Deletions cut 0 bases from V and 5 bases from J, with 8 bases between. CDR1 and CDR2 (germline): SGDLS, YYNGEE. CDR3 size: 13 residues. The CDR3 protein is CASSVEGRETQYF. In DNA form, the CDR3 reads TGTGCCAGCAGCGTAGAAGGACGCGAGACCCAGTACTTC. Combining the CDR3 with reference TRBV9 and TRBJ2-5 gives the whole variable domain DSGVTQTPKHLITATGQRVTLRCSPRSGDLSVYWYQQSLDQGLQFLIQYYNGEERAKGNILERFSAQQFPDLHSELNLSSLELGDSALYFCASSVEGRETQYFGPGTRLLVL.

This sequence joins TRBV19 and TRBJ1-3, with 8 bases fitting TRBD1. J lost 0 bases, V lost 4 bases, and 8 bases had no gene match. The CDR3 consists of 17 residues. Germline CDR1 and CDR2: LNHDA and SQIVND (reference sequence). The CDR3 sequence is CASSTRQGSRSGNTIYF. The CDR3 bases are TGTGCCAGTAGTACCCGACAGGGGTCCCGCTCTGGAAACACCATATATTTT.

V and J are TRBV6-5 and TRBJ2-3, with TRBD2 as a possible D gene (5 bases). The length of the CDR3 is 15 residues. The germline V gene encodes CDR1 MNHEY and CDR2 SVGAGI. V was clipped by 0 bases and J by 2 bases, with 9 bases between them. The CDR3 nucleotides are TGTGCCAGCAGTTACTCGTTTAGCGCCACAGATACGCAGTATTTT. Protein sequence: CASSYSFSATDTQYF.

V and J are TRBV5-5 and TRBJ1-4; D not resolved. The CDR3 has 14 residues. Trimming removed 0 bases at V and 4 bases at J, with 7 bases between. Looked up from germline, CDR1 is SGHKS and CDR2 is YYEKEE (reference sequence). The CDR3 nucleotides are TGTGCCAGCAGCTTGGCGGCCCTTAATGAAAAACTGTTTTTT. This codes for CASSLAALNEKLFF.

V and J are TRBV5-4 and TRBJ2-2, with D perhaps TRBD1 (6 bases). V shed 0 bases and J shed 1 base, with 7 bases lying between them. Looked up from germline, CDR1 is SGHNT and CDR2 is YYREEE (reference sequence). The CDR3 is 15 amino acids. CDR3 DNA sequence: TGTGCCAGCAGCTTGGACAGGGTGAACACCGGGGAGCTGTTTTTT. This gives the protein CASSLDRVNTGELFF.

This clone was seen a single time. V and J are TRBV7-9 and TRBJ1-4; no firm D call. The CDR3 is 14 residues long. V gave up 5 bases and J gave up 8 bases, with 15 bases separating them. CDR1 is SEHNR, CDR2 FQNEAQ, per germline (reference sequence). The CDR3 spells CASSNLGVIEKLFF. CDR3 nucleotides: TGTGCCAGCAGCAACCTGGGAGTGATCGAAAAACTGTTTTTT.

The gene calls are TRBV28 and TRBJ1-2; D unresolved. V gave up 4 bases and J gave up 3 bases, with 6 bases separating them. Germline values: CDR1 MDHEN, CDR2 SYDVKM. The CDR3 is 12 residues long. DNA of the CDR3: TGTGCCAGCAGTTCGGGGTACTATGGCTACACCTTC. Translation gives CASSSGYYGYTF.

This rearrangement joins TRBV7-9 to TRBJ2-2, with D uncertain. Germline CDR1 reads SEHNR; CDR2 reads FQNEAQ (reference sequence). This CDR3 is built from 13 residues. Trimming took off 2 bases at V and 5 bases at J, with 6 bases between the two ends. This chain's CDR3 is CASSLRATGELFF. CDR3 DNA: TGTGCCAGCAGCTTAAGGGCGACCGGGGAGCTGTTTTTT.

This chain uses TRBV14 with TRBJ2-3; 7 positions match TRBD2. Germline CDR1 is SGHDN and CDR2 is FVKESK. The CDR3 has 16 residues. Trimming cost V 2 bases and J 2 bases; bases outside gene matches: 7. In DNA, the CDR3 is TGTGCCAGCAGCCAAAGGACGGGGGGTTTCACAGATACGCAGTATTTT. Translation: CASSQRTGGFTDTQYF.

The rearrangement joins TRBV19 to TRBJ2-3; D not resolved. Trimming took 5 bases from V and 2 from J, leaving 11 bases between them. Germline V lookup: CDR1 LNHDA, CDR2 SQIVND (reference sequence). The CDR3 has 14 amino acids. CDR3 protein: CASSVGSHTDTQYF. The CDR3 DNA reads TGTGCCAGTAGTGTCGGATCGCACACAGATACGCAGTATTTT.

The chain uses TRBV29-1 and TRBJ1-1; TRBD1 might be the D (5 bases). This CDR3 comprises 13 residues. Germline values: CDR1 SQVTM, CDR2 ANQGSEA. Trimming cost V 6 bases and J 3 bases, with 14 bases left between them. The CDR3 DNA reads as TGCAGCGTGCGCAGGGACTTCGACACTGAAGCTTTCTTT. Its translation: CSVRRDFDTEAFF.

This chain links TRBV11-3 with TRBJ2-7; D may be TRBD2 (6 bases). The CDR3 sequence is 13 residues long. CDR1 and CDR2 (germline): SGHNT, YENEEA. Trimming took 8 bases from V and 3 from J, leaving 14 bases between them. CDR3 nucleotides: TGTGCCAGCTGTTCGGAGGGATGCTACGAGCAGTACTTC. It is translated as CASCSEGCYEQYF. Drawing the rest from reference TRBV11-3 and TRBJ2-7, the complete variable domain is EAGVVQSPRYKIIEKKQPVAFWCNPISGHNTLYWYLQNLGQGPELLIRYENEEAVDDSQLPKDRFSAERLKGVDSTLKIQPAELGDSAVYLCASCSEGCYEQYFGPGTRLTVT.

CDR3 coding DNA: TGTGCCAGCGGACCGGGACGGAGGAACACTGAAGCTTTCTTT. Protein product: CASGPGRRNTEAFF. The rearrangement uses TRBV6-5 and TRBJ1-1, with D maybe TRBD1 (5 bases). Trimming removed 8 bases from V and 1 base from J, with 14 bases in between. This CDR3 spans 14 amino acids. From germline, CDR1 is MNHEY and CDR2 SVGAGI.

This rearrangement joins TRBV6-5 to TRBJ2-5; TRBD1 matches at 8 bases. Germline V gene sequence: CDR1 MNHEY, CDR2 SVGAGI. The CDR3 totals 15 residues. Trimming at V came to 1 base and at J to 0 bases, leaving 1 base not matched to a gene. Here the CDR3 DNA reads TGTGCCAGCAGTTACTACAGGGGGTACCAAGAGACCCAGTACTTC. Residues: CASSYYRGYQETQYF.

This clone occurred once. CDR3 sequence: CSASDWETQYF. CDR3 DNA: TGCAGTGCTAGCGATTGGGAGACCCAGTACTTC. The chain joins TRBV20-1 to TRBJ2-5; unclear D gene. Germline V gives CDR1 DFQATT, CDR2 SNEGSKA (reference sequence). The V gene lost 3 bases and the J gene lost 5 bases, with 7 bases spanning the gap. The CDR3 is 11 amino acids.